This TCR beta chain emerged from a study of response to subunit inactivated influenza vaccine. The CDR3 runs to 14 residues. The V gene end was trimmed by 3 bases and the J gene end by 5 bases; junction bases not matched to a gene: 7. Germline V gene lookup returns CDR1 DFQATT and CDR2 SNEGSKA (reference sequence). TCRdb reprocessed the RT-PCR reads with MiXCR, giving one entry per CDR3 protein. The table lists roughly 500,000 distinct CDR3 sequences, around 25% of them singletons. This receptor was identified in a man aged 45-65 years who received an inactivated influenza vaccine. The gene calls are TRBV20-1 and TRBJ2-5; 9 bases are shared with TRBD1. The sequencing here drew on CD4+ T cells sorted from PBMCs, taken 4 to 6 days after vaccination. CDR3 nucleotides: TGCAGTGCTAGTTGGGGACAGGGAGGGGAGACCCAGTACTTC. It encodes CSASWGQGGETQYF.